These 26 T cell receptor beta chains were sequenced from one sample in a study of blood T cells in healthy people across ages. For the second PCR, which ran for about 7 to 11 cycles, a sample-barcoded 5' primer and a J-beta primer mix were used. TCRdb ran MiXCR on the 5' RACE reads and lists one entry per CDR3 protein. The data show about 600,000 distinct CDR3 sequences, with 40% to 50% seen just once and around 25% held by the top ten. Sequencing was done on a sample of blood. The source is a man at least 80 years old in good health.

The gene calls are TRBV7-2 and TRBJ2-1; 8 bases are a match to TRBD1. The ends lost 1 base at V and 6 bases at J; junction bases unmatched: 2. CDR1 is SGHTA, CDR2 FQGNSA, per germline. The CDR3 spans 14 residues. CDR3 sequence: CASSLGQGLNEQFF. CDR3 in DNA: TGTGCCAGCAGCTTAGGACAGGGGCTCAATGAGCAGTTCTTC.

CDR3 sequence: CATSREGEAQYF. The CDR3 region has the DNA TGTGCCACCAGCAGAGAGGGTGAGGCCCAGTACTTC. The chain recombines TRBV15 with TRBJ2-5; D ambiguous. The CDR3 is made up of 12 amino acids. The germline V gene encodes CDR1 LNHNV and CDR2 YYDKDF (reference sequence). V lost 0 bases, J lost 9 bases, and 8 bases lay in between.

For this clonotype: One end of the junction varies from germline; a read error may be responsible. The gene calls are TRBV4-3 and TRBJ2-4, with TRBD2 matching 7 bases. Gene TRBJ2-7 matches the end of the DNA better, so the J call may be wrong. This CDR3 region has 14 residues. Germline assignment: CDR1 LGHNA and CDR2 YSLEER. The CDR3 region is CASSPTSVSDEQYF. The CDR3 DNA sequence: TGCGCCAGCAGCCCTACTAGCGTCTCCGACGAGCAGTACTTC.

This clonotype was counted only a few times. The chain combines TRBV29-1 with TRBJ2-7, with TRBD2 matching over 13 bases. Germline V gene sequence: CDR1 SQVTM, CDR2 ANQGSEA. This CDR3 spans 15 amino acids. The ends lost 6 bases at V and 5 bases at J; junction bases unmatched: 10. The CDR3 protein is CSVDWTSGRSNEQYF. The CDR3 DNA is TGCAGCGTAGATTGGACTAGCGGGAGATCGAACGAGCAGTACTTC.

The CDR3 DNA sequence: TGTGCCAGCAGCTCGACAGGGTGGCAGTCTGAAGCTTTCTTT. Translating gives CASSSTGWQSEAFF. The V and J genes are TRBV7-2 and TRBJ1-1; 7 bases line up with TRBD1. The CDR3 has 14 amino acids. V dropped 4 bases and J dropped 6; count of bases not matched to a gene: 8. Looked up from germline, CDR1 is SGHTA and CDR2 is FQGNSA.

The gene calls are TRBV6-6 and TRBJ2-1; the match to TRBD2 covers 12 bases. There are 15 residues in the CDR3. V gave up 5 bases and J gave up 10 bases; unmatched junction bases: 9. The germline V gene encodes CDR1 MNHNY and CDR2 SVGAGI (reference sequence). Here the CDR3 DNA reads TGTGCCAGCAGTCCAACTAGCGGGGGGCGAGTAGAGCAGTTCTTC. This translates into CASSPTSGGRVEQFF.

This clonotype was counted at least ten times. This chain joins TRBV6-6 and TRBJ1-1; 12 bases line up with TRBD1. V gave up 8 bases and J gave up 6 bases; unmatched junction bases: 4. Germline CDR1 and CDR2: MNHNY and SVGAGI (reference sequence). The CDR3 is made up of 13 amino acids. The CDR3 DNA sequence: TGTGCCAGCGAGGGACAGGGGGCCTCTGAAGCTTTCTTT. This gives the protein CASEGQGASEAFF.

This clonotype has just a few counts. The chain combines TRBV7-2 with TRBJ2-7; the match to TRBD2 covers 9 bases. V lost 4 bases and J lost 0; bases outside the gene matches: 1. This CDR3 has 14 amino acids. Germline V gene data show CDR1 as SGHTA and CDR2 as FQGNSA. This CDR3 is CASSWTSASYEQYF. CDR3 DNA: TGTGCCAGCAGCTGGACTAGCGCCTCCTACGAGCAGTACTTC.

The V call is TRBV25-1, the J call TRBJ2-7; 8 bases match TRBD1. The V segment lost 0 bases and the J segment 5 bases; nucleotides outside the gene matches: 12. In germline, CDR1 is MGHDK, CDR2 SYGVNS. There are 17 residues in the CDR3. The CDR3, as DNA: TGTGCCAGCAGTGAATATTTGTGGACAGGGAACTCGGACGAGCAGTACTTC. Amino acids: CASSEYLWTGNSDEQYF.

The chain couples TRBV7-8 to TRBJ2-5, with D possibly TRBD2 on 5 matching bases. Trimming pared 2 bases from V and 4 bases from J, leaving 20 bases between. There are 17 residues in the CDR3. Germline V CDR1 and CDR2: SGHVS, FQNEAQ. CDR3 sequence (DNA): TGTGCCAGCAGCTTAAAAAGAGATGGCCGAGGGAGAGAGACCCAGTACTTC. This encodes CASSLKRDGRGRETQYF.

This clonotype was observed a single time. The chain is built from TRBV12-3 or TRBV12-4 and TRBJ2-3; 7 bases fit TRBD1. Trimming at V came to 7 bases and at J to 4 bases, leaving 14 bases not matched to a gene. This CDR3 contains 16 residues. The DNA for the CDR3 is TGTGCCAGCACCAGACGGTCCCAAGGGACAGCAGATACGCAGTATTTT. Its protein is CASTRRSQGTADTQYF.

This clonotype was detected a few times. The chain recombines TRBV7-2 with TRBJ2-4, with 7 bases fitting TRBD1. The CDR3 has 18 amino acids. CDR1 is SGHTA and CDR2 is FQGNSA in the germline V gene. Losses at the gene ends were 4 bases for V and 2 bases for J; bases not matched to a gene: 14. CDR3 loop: CASSWATTGDGSKNIQYF. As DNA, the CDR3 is TGTGCCAGCAGCTGGGCGACTACAGGGGATGGGTCCAAAAACATTCAGTACTTC.

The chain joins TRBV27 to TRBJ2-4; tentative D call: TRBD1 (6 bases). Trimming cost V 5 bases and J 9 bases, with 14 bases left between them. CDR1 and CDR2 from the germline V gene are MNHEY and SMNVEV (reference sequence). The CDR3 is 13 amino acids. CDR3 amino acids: CASSLRQESIQYF. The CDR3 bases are TGTGCCAGCAGTCTACGACAGGAGAGCATTCAGTACTTC.

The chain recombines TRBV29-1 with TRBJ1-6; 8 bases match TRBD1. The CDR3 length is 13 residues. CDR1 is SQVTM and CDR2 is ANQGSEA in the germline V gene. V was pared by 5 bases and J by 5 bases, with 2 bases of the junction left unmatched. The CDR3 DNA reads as TGCAGCGTTCAACAGGGGGATAATTCACCCCTCCACTTT. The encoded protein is CSVQQGDNSPLHF.

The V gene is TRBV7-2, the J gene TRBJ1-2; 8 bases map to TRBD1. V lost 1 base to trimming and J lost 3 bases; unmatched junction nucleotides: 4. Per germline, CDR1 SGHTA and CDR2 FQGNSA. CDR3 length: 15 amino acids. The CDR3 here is CASSLVTGADYGYTF. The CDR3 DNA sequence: TGTGCCAGCAGCTTAGTGACAGGGGCCGACTATGGCTACACCTTC. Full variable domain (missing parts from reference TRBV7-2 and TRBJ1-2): GAGVSQSPSNKVTEKGKDVELRCDPISGHTALYWYRQSLGQGLEFLIYFQGNSAPDKSGLPSDRFSAERTGGSVSTLTIQRTQQEDSAVYLCASSLVTGADYGYTFGSGTRLTVV.

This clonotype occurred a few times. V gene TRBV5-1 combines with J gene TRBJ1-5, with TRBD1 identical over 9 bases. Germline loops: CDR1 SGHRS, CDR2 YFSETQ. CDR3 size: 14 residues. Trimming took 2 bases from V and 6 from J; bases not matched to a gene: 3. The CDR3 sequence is CASSFTTGGQPQHF. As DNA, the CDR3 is TGCGCCAGCAGCTTTACGACAGGGGGTCAGCCCCAGCATTTT. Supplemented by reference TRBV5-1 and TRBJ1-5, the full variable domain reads KAGVTQTPRYLIKTRGQQVTLSCSPISGHRSVSWYQQTPGQGLQFLFEYFSETQRNKGNFPGRFSGRQFSNSRSEMNVSTLELGDSALYLCASSFTTGGQPQHFGDGTRLSIL.

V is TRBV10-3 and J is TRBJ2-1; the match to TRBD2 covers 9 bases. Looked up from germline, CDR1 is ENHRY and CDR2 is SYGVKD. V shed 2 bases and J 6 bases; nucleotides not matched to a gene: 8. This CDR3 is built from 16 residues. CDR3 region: CAISEELAGGINEQFF. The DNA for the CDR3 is TGTGCCATCAGTGAGGAATTGGCGGGAGGGATCAATGAGCAGTTCTTC.

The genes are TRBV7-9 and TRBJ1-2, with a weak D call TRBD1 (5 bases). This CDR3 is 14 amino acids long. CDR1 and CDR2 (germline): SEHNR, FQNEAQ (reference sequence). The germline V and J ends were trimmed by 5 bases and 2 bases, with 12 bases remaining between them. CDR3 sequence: CASSVHGGNYGYTF. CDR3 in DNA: TGTGCCAGCAGCGTACATGGGGGGAACTATGGCTACACCTTC. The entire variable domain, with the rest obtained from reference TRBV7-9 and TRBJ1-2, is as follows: DTGVSQNPRHKITKRGQNVTFRCDPISEHNRLYWYRQTLGQGPEFLTYFQNEAQLEKSRLLSDRFSAERPKGSFSTLEIQRTEQGDSAMYLCASSVHGGNYGYTFGSGTRLTVV.

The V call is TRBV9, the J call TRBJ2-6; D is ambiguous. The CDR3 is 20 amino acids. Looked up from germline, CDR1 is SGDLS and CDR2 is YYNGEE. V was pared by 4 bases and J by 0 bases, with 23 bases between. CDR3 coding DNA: TGTGCCAGCAGCCCCGAACCCTTCTGGCAAACAAGCTCTGGGGCCAACGTCCTGACTTTC. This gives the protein CASSPEPFWQTSSGANVLTF.

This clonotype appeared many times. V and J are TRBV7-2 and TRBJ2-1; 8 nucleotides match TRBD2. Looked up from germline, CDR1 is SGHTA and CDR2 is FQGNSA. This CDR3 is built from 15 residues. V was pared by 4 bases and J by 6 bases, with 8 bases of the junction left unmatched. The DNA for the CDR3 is TGTGCCAGCAGCTCCGGGACTAGATTTAGCAATGAGCAGTTCTTC. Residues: CASSSGTRFSNEQFF.

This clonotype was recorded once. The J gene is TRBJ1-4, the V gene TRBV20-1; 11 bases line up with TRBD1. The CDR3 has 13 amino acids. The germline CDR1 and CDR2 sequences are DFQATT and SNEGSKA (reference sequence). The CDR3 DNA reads TGCAGCCCCTGGGACAGGGGGAATGAAAAACTGTTTTTT. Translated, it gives CSPWDRGNEKLFF.

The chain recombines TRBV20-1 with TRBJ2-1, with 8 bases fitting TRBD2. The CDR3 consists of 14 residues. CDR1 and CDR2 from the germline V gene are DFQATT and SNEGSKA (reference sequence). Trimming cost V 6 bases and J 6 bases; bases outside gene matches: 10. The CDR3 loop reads CSAKKTSGCNEQFF. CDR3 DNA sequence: TGCAGTGCCAAAAAAACTAGCGGATGCAATGAGCAGTTCTTC.

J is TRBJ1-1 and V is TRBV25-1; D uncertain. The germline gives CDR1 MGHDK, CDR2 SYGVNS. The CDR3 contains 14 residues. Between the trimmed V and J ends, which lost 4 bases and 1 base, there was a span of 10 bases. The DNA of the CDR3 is TGTGCCAGCAGTGGGGCACCTGAGAACACTGAAGCTTTCTTT. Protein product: CASSGAPENTEAFF.

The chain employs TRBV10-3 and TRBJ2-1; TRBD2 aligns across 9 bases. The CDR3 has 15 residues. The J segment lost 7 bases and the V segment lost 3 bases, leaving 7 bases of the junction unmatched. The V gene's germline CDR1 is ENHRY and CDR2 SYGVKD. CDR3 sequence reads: CAISDVSGRGNEQFF. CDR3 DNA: TGTGCCATCAGTGACGTTAGCGGGAGAGGGAATGAGCAGTTCTTC.

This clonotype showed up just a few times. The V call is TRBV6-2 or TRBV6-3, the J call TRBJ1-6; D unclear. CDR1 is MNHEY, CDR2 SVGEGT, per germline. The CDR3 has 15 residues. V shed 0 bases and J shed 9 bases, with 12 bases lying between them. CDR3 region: CASSYSRLSFSPLHF. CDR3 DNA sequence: TGTGCCAGCAGTTACTCTAGACTCTCGTTTTCACCCCTCCACTTT.

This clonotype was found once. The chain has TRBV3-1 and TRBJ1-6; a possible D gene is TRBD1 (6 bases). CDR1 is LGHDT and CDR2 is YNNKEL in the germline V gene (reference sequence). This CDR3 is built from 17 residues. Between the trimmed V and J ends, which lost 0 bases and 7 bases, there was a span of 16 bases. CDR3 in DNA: TGTGCCAGCAGCCAAGATCGCAGGGGCACACAAAATTCACCCCTCCACTTT. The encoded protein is CASSQDRRGTQNSPLHF.